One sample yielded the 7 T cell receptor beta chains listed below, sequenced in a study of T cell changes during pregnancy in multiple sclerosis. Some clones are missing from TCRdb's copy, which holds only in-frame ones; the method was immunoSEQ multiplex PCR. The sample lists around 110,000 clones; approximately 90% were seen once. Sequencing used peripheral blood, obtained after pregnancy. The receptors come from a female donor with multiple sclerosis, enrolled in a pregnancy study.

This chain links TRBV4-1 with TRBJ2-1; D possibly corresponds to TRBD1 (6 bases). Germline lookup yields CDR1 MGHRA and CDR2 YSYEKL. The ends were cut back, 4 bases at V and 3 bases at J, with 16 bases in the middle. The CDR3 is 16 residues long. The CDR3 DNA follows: TGCGCCAGCAGCCTAACCCGGGACACCCACTACAATGAGCAGTTCTTC. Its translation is CASSLTRDTHYNEQFF.

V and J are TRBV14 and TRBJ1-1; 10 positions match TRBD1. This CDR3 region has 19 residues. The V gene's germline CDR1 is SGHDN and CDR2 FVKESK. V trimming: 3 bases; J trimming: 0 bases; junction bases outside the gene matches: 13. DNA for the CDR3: TGTGCCAGCAGCCACCTAAGGTTTGGGACAGGGGACCTGAACACTGAAGCTTTCTTT. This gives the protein CASSHLRFGTGDLNTEAFF. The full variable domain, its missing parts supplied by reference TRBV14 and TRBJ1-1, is EAGVTQFPSHSVIEKGQTVTLRCDPISGHDNLYWYRRVMGKEIKFLLHFVKESKQDESGMPNNRFLAERTGGTYSTLKVQPAELEDSGVYFCASSHLRFGTGDLNTEAFFGQGTRLTVV.

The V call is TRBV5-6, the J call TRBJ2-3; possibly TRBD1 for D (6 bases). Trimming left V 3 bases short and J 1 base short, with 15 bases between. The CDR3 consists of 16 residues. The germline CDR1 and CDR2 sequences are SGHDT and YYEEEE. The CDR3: CASSWGQGFGTDTQYF. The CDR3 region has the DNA TGTGCCAGCAGCTGGGGGCAGGGATTTGGCACAGATACGCAGTATTTT.

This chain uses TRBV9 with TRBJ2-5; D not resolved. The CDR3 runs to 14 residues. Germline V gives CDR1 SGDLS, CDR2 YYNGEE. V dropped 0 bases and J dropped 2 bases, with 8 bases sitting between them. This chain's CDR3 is CASSVEYGQETQYF. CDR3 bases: TGTGCCAGCAGCGTAGAATACGGGCAAGAGACCCAGTACTTC.

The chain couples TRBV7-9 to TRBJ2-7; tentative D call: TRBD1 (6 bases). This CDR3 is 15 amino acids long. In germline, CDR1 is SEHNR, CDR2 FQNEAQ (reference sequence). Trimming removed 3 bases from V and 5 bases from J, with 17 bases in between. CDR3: CASSLDRTLLDEQYF. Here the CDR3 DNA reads TGTGCCAGCAGCTTGGACAGAACCCTTCTCGACGAGCAGTACTTC.

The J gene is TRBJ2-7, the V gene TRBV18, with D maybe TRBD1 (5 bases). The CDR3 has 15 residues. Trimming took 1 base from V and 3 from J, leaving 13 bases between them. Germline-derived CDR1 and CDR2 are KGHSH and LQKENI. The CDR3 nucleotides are TGTGCCAGCTCACCACGGGGCCCCCCGGGCTACGAGCAGTACTTC. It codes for CASSPRGPPGYEQYF.

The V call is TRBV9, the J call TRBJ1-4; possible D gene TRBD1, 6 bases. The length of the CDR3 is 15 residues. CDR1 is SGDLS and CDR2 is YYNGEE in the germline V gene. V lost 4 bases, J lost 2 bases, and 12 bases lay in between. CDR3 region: CASSLGGGTNEKLFF. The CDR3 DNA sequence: TGTGCCAGCAGCCTAGGGGGGGGGACTAATGAAAAACTGTTTTTT. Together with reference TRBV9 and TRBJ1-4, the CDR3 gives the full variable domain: DSGVTQTPKHLITATGQRVTLRCSPRSGDLSVYWYQQSLDQGLQFLIQYYNGEERAKGNILERFSAQQFPDLHSELNLSSLELGDSALYFCASSLGGGTNEKLFFGSGTQLSVL.